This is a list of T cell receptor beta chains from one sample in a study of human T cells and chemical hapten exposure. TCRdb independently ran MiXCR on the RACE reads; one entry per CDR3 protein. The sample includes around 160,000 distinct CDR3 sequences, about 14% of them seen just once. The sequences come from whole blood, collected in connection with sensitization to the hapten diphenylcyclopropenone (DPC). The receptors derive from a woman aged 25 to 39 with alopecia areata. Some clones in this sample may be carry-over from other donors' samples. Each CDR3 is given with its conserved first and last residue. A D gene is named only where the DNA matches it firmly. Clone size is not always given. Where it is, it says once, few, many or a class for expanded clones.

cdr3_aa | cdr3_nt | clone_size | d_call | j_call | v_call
CASSYDSGNTIYF | TGTGCCAGCAGTTACGACTCCGGAAACACCATATATTTT | many | . | TRBJ1-3 | TRBV6-6
CASSARDGEAFF | TGTGCCAGCAGTGCCCGGGACGGCGAAGCTTTCTTT | . | . | TRBJ1-1 | TRBV25-1
CATSDRLDRGYNEQFF | TGTGCCACCAGTGATCGCCTCGACAGGGGGTACAATGAGCAGTTCTTC | . | TRBD1 | TRBJ2-1 | TRBV24-1
CASSSDLYSEAFF | TGTGCCAGCAGCTCGGACCTCTACTCTGAAGCTTTCTTT | . | . | TRBJ1-1 | TRBV3-1
CASSEVYSGTARDEQFF | TGTGCCAGCAGTGAAGTTTATAGCGGGACGGCTCGCGATGAGCAGTTCTTC | few | TRBD2 | TRBJ2-1 | TRBV6-1
CASSLAAGGNFRGTGELFF | TGTGCCAGCAGCTTGGCCGCGGGCGGGAACTTTCGAGGCACCGGGGAGCTGTTTTTT | many | . | TRBJ2-2 | TRBV5-6
CASGQVGGQPQHF | TGTGCCAGCGGACAGGTAGGGGGGCAGCCCCAGCATTTT | few | TRBD1 | TRBJ1-5 | TRBV19
CASSLASGPPTDTQYF | TGTGCCAGCAGCTTAGCTAGTGGACCGCCCACAGATACGCAGTATTTT | few | . | TRBJ2-3 | TRBV7-9
CSVGNEKLFF | TGCAGCGTTGGGAATGAAAAACTGTTTTTT | . | . | TRBJ1-4 | TRBV29-1
CSASLNRGDPPLHF | TGCAGTGCTAGTCTAAACAGGGGAGACCCACCCCTCCACTTT | . | TRBD1 | TRBJ1-6 | TRBV20-1
CASSPMGPGIQETQYF | TGTGCCAGCAGCCCTATGGGGCCCGGGATACAAGAGACCCAGTACTTC | . | . | TRBJ2-5 | TRBV7-6
CASLTGPPGTEAFF | TGTGCCAGCCTTACGGGCCCTCCTGGGACTGAAGCTTTCTTT | few | . | TRBJ1-1 | TRBV28
CASSERGEAFF | TGTGCCAGCAGTGAGCGGGGGGAAGCTTTCTTT | . | . | TRBJ1-1 | TRBV6-1
CASSAFSYNEKLFF | TGTGCCAGCAGTGCATTCAGCTATAATGAAAAACTGTTTTTT | . | . | TRBJ1-4 | TRBV12-3/TRBV12-4
CSVEDPQFFYGYTF | TGCAGCGTTGAAGATCCCCAGTTTTTCTATGGCTACACCTTC | . | . | TRBJ1-2 | TRBV29-1
CASYSGRSPYEQYF | TGTGCCAGCTATAGCGGACGGAGCCCCTACGAGCAGTACTTC | once | . | TRBJ2-7 | TRBV6-2/TRBV6-3
CASSPRAAADQPQHF | TGTGCCAGCTCACCCCGCGCGGCGGCGGATCAGCCCCAGCATTTT | . | . | TRBJ1-5 | TRBV18
CASSRDYNTGELFF | TGTGCCAGCAGCCGGGACTACAACACCGGGGAGCTGTTTTTT | many | TRBD2 | TRBJ2-2 | TRBV6-4
CASSEYQNNQPQHF | TGTGCCAGCAGTGAATATCAAAACAATCAGCCCCAGCATTTT | . | . | TRBJ1-5 | TRBV25-1
CASSQNNEETQYF | TGTGCCAGCAGCCAAAACAACGAAGAGACCCAGTACTTC | few | . | TRBJ2-5 | TRBV7-6
CSARDAGTENIQYF | TGCAGTGCTAGAGATGCAGGGACTGAAAACATTCAGTACTTC | . | . | TRBJ2-4 | TRBV20-1
CASNEEAGTDTQYF | TGTGCCAGCAATGAAGAGGCAGGGACAGATACGCAGTATTTT | few | . | TRBJ2-3 | TRBV7-9
CASSPGTGTSYEQYF | TGCGCCAGCAGCCCGGGGACAGGGACATCCTACGAGCAGTACTTC | . | TRBD1 | TRBJ2-7 | TRBV5-1
CASSDGLNIGEQYF | TGCGCCAGCAGCGACGGGCTTAACATCGGGGAGCAGTACTTC | . | . | TRBJ2-7 | TRBV5-1
CASSSVGQTYSGNTIYF | TGTGCCAGCAGCTCCGTGGGACAGACTTACTCTGGAAACACCATATATTTT | many | TRBD1 | TRBJ1-3 | TRBV7-2
CSARAPGQLKSNIQYF | TGCAGTGCTAGAGCACCGGGACAGCTTAAATCAAACATTCAGTACTTC | few | TRBD1 | TRBJ2-4 | TRBV20-1
CASSPTSASGGYTDTQYF | TGTGCCAGCAGCCCGACCTCCGCTAGCGGGGGGTACACAGATACGCAGTATTTT | few | TRBD2 | TRBJ2-3 | TRBV11-2
CASSDGDRDTGELFF | TGTGCCAGCAGTGACGGGGACAGGGACACCGGGGAGCTGTTTTTT | few | TRBD1 | TRBJ2-2 | TRBV25-1
CASSQGLAAYNEQFF | TGCGCCAGCAGCCAGGGACTAGCGGCATACAATGAGCAGTTCTTC | few | TRBD2 | TRBJ2-1 | TRBV4-1
CSVDLAYEQYF | TGCAGTGTGGACTTAGCCTACGAGCAGTACTTC | few | . | TRBJ2-7 | TRBV20-1
CASRTGGNTGELFF | TGTGCCAGCAGGACAGGGGGGAACACCGGGGAGCTGTTTTTT | . | TRBD1 | TRBJ2-2 | TRBV28
CSVKLGVQFF | TGCAGCGTTAAGCTGGGTGTGCAGTTCTTC | . | . | TRBJ2-1 | TRBV29-1
CASSHQLQGGTEAFF | TGTGCCAGCAGCCACCAGTTACAGGGAGGCACTGAAGCTTTCTTT | . | . | TRBJ1-1 | TRBV5-4
CASSQIIYEQYF | TGTGCCAGCAGCCAAATTATCTACGAGCAGTACTTC | . | . | TRBJ2-7 | TRBV7-2
CASSWKRSTGDFSEDTEAFF | TGTGCCAGCAGTTGGAAGCGATCCACAGGGGATTTTTCGGAGGACACTGAAGCTTTCTTT | many | TRBD1 | TRBJ1-1 | TRBV6-2/TRBV6-3
CASSGVSNTGELFF | TGTGCCAGCAGTGGGGTATCGAACACCGGGGAGCTGTTTTTT | few | . | TRBJ2-2 | TRBV2
CSARGSGRGEQYF | TGCAGTGCCCGGGGTAGCGGGAGAGGCGAGCAGTACTTC | . | TRBD2 | TRBJ2-7 | TRBV20-1